These 21 T cell receptor delta chains originate from one sample sequenced in a study of Vδ1+ human thymocytes. For these TCRs, the target antigens are not known. Extracted RNA was reverse transcribed into cDNA. CDR3 amplicons came from multiplex PCR with pooled V-gene forward and constant-region reverse primers. TCRdb reanalysed the multiplex PCR reads with CATT. The sample has roughly 50,000 delta-chain clones, around a sixth seen once. Whole-study findings and limits: Thymic TRG and TRD repertoires appeared highly polyclonal.

Sequencing was performed on Vdelta1+ gamma-delta thymocytes from the thymus. Noted subset: FACS-sorted CD3+ TCRalphabeta- TCRVdelta1+ TCRVdelta2- thymocytes. The receptors originated from a boy in the first two years of life who had congenital heart surgery.

The chain carries TRDV1 and TRDJ1; 13 bases line up with TRDD3. The junction had 10 bases not matched to a gene; V was cut back by 0 bases and J by 3 bases. In germline, CDR1 is TSWWSYY, CDR2 QGS. The CDR3 contains 19 residues. For the CDR3, the DNA is TGTGCTCTTGGGGAACTCGGGTCGTACTGGGGGATACGGGCCGATAAACTCATCTTT. Translating gives CALGELGSYWGIRADKLIF.

The rearrangement joins TRDV1 to TRDJ1, with TRDD3 matching 7 bases. V lost 3 bases to trimming and J lost 1 base; unmatched junction nucleotides: 14. Germline CDR1 TSWWSYY, CDR2 QGS. This CDR3 has 18 residues. The DNA of the CDR3 is TGTGCTCTTGGGGACACTCTATGGGGGGATTGCCTCACCGATAAACTCATCTTT. This encodes CALGDTLWGDCLTDKLIF.

This chain joins TRDV1 and TRDJ1; 9 bases line up with TRDD3. From germline, CDR1 is TSWWSYY and CDR2 QGS. The CDR3 loop spans 20 amino acids. The J segment lost 0 bases and the V segment lost 0 bases, leaving 14 bases of the junction unmatched. Here the CDR3 DNA reads TGTGCTCTTGGGGAACTTCACCCAATCGACTGGGGGACGCACACCGATAAACTCATCTTT. This sequence encodes CALGELHPIDWGTHTDKLIF.

The rearrangement joins TRDV1 to TRDJ1, with 11 bases matching TRDD3. V was clipped by 2 bases and J by 0 bases; unmatched bases: 17. In germline, CDR1 is TSWWSYY, CDR2 QGS. There are 21 residues in the CDR3. The CDR3, as DNA: TGTGCTCTTGGGGAAAAGGGCCCCTTTTTGGGGGATACGCCGTACACCGATAAACTCATCTTT. Translating it yields CALGEKGPFLGDTPYTDKLIF.

This clone was counted between two and nine times. The rearrangement links TRDV1 to TRDJ1; 12 bases are shared with TRDD3. V trimming: 1 base; J trimming: 0 bases; junction bases outside the gene matches: 21. The CDR3 contains 23 residues. Germline CDR1 reads TSWWSYY; CDR2 reads QGS. CDR3 loop: CALGEPLQLTGGYPSPYTDKLIF. The CDR3, as DNA: TGTGCTCTTGGGGAACCCCTACAATTAACTGGGGGATACCCATCTCCTTACACCGATAAACTCATCTTT.

The table lists this clone with a few counts. The rearrangement uses TRDV1 and TRDJ1, with D tentatively TRDD2 (5 bases). Germline CDR1 is TSWWSYY and CDR2 is QGS. This CDR3 has 20 residues. V lost 0 bases to trimming and J lost 3 bases, with 26 bases between them. The CDR3 spells CALGELVSLLGLLPPDKLIF. In nucleotides, the CDR3 is TGTGCTCTTGGGGAACTAGTATCCCTTTTAGGCCTACTCCCACCCGATAAACTCATCTTT.

The genes are TRDV1 and TRDJ1; tentatively, D is TRDD3 (6 bases). Trimming removed 2 bases from V and 3 bases from J, with 25 bases in between. This CDR3 region has 19 residues. Germline values: CDR1 TSWWSYY, CDR2 QGS. Here the CDR3 reads CALGERLIRGPSWADKLIF. The DNA of the CDR3 is TGTGCTCTTGGGGAAAGGTTGATACGAGGCCCGAGCTGGGCCGATAAACTCATCTTT.

This sequence joins TRDV1 and TRDJ1; 7 bases are shared with TRDD2. Germline lookup yields CDR1 TSWWSYY and CDR2 QGS. The V segment lost 0 bases and the J segment 0 bases; nucleotides outside the gene matches: 16. This CDR3 is built from 20 residues. The CDR3 spells CALGELPAFLPVLNTDKLIF. For the CDR3, the DNA is TGTGCTCTTGGGGAACTACCGGCCTTCCTCCCAGTACTGAACACCGATAAACTCATCTTT.

The chain joins TRDV1 to TRDJ1, with TRDD3 matching 10 bases. This CDR3 contains 16 residues. CDR1 TSWWSYY and CDR2 QGS come from the germline V gene. J gave up 3 bases and V 7 bases, and 11 bases lay outside the gene matches. The DNA of the CDR3 is TGTGCTCTTGCGCACCCACGGGGGATACGCCCCGATAAACTCATCTTT. Its translation: CALAHPRGIRPDKLIF.

V gene TRDV1 combines with J gene TRDJ1; 10 bases are shared with TRDD3. There are 16 residues in the CDR3. Germline assignment: CDR1 TSWWSYY and CDR2 QGS. V lost 1 base, J lost 9 bases, and 11 bases stayed unmatched. As DNA, the CDR3 is TGTGCTCTTGGGGAACGTCCGAACGGGGGATACGTGGAACTCATCTTT. Protein product: CALGERPNGGYVELIF.

V and J are TRDV1 and TRDJ1, with D possibly being TRDD3 (8 bases). The CDR3 extends over 25 amino acids. Looked up from germline, CDR1 is TSWWSYY and CDR2 is QGS. V gave up 3 bases and J gave up 0 bases, with 41 bases separating them. The CDR3 DNA reads as TGTGCTCTTGGGGACCGATTCCTACGCTCTCCTCTGGGGGAAACGCTGGGTCCGTACACCGATAAACTCATCTTT. This sequence encodes CALGDRFLRSPLGETLGPYTDKLIF.

This clone has more than one count but fewer than ten. V gene TRDV1 combines with J gene TRDJ1, with D possibly being TRDD2 (7 bases). The germline V and J ends were trimmed by 0 bases and 9 bases, with 35 bases remaining between them. The CDR3 consists of 21 residues. Germline CDR1 and CDR2: TSWWSYY and QGS. The DNA for the CDR3 is TGTGCTCTTGGGGAACTTCCAGCCTTCCTTCGTACTGGGAGACTTGGGAGTGAACTCATCTTT. Its translation is CALGELPAFLRTGRLGSELIF.

The genes are TRDV1 and TRDJ1; 9 nucleotides agree with TRDD2. V shed 1 base and J 0 bases; nucleotides not matched to a gene: 15. From germline, CDR1 is TSWWSYY and CDR2 QGS. CDR3 length equals 20 residues. In DNA, the CDR3 is TGTGCTCTTGGGGAACGAGCCTTCCTACGTCGCTGGGGTAACACCGATAAACTCATCTTT. It encodes CALGERAFLRRWGNTDKLIF.

This clone was counted a few times. V gene TRDV1 combines with J gene TRDJ1; D is unresolved. The V and J ends lost 1 base and 0 bases respectively, with 15 bases between them. Germline lookup yields CDR1 TSWWSYY and CDR2 QGS. This CDR3 spans 17 amino acids. The CDR3 region is CALGEPRSNGYTDKLIF. The CDR3, as DNA: TGTGCTCTTGGGGAACCCCGTTCCAATGGGTACACCGATAAACTCATCTTT.

This chain connects TRDV1 to TRDJ1; 12 positions agree with TRDD3. The CDR3 consists of 25 residues. V was clipped by 0 bases and J by 0 bases; unmatched bases: 26. Per the germline V gene, CDR1 is TSWWSYY and CDR2 is QGS. The CDR3: CALGELLSVWGIRGPVYGYTDKLIF. CDR3 DNA: TGTGCTCTTGGGGAACTGTTGAGCGTCTGGGGGATACGCGGGCCGGTTTATGGGTACACCGATAAACTCATCTTT.

A few counts support this clone. This chain joins TRDV1 and TRDJ1; no clear D gene. Germline CDR1 and CDR2: TSWWSYY and QGS. Trimming stripped 2 bases from V and 3 bases from J, with 25 bases between. The CDR3 totals 19 residues. CDR3 in DNA: TGTGCTCTTGGGGAAAGGTCACCTCCCCTGGCCTTGGGACCCGATAAACTCATCTTT. Amino acids: CALGERSPPLALGPDKLIF.

This clone has only a few counts. The chain couples TRDV1 to TRDJ1, with 12 bases that match TRDD3. Losses at the gene ends were 2 bases for V and 2 bases for J; bases not matched to a gene: 12. Germline V gene data show CDR1 as TSWWSYY and CDR2 as QGS. This CDR3 contains 19 residues. The CDR3 is CALGEVPWGIRGQTDKLIF. DNA of the CDR3: TGTGCTCTTGGGGAAGTTCCCTGGGGGATACGAGGACAAACCGATAAACTCATCTTT.

This clone has a handful of counts. The chain carries TRDV1 and TRDJ1; 12 nucleotides agree with TRDD3. Per the germline V gene, CDR1 is TSWWSYY and CDR2 is QGS. The CDR3 has 20 amino acids. J gave up 0 bases and V 4 bases, and 15 bases lay outside the gene matches. CDR3 DNA sequence: TGTGCTCTTGGGGTCCCTCTCTACGTTCTGGGGGATACGTACACCGATAAACTCATCTTT. Translating gives CALGVPLYVLGDTYTDKLIF.

This clone has more than one count but fewer than ten. J is TRDJ1 and V is TRAV29/DV5, with D perhaps matching TRDD1 (5 bases). Germline CDR1 reads NSMFDY; CDR2 reads ISSIKDK. This CDR3 region has 15 residues. Trimming took 2 bases from V and 0 from J, leaving 14 bases between them. CDR3 coding DNA: TGTGCAGCAAGTCCCATAGTACGGTACACCGATAAACTCATCTTT. Its translation: CAASPIVRYTDKLIF.

This clone appeared a few times. Other DNA sequences of this sample code for an identical CDR3. The chain combines TRDV1 with TRDJ1; a weak D match, TRDD3 (6 bases). V lost 5 bases, J lost 3 bases, and 25 bases lay in between. Per the germline V gene, CDR1 is TSWWSYY and CDR2 is QGS. The CDR3 is made up of 18 amino acids. CDR3 DNA: TGTGCTCTTGGGAACAACGTAACCACCTGTACTGGGTCCGATAAACTCATCTTT. This translates into CALGNNVTTCTGSDKLIF.

This clone came up a few times. The genes are TRDV1 and TRDJ1; 13 bases are shared with TRDD3. CDR3 length: 24 amino acids. Germline CDR1 TSWWSYY, CDR2 QGS. The J segment lost 1 base and the V segment lost 5 bases, leaving 28 bases of the junction unmatched. This chain's CDR3 is CALGTAPSSLECTGGYGCTDKLIF. CDR3 in DNA: TGTGCTCTTGGGACGGCCCCCTCTTCGCTAGAATGTACTGGGGGATACGGGTGCACCGATAAACTCATCTTT.